Listed below are T cell receptor beta chains from one sample, sequenced in a study of shared clonotypes between healthy human individuals. The method was immunoSEQ multiplex PCR; TCRdb's version includes in-frame clones alone and lacks a portion of them. The data show about 1.9 million clones, 93% seen once. Sequenced: naive CD8+ T cells from PBMCs. These receptors came from a man aged 18 to 35 in good health. Some clones in this sample may be carry-over from other donors' samples. The CDR3 runs from the conserved cysteine through the conserved F or W. D genes are given only for firm matches. Only part of the rows carry a size: once, few, many, or a class if the clone is expanded.

V: TRBV27
size: .
J: TRBJ1-1
D: .
CDR3: CASSLRGMNTEAFF
DNA: TGTGCCAGCAGTTTGAGGGGTATGAACACTGAAGCTTTCTTT

V: TRBV5-1
size: .
J: TRBJ2-1
D: TRBD1
CDR3: CASSLGQGIRNEQFF
DNA: TGCGCCAGCAGCTTGGGACAGGGGATTAGGAATGAGCAGTTCTTC

V: TRBV5-8
size: .
J: TRBJ2-1
D: TRBD1
CDR3: CASSLVTGIRNEQFF
DNA: TGTGCCAGCAGCTTGGTGACAGGGATTAGGAATGAGCAGTTCTTC

V: TRBV28
size: .
J: TRBJ2-1
D: .
CDR3: CASSLSVYRANNEQFF
DNA: TGTGCCAGCAGTTTATCGGTGTACAGGGCAAACAATGAGCAGTTCTTC

V: TRBV27
size: once
J: TRBJ2-1
D: .
CDR3: CASSSSYYEQFF
DNA: TGTGCCAGCAGTTCCTCATACTACGAGCAGTTCTTC

V: TRBV5-1
size: .
J: TRBJ1-1
D: .
CDR3: CASSLRGSQEAFF
DNA: TGCGCCAGCAGCCTTAGGGGATCTCAGGAAGCTTTCTTT

V: TRBV15
size: .
J: TRBJ2-3
D: TRBD2
CDR3: CATSARLAGFTDTQYF
DNA: TGTGCCACCAGCGCCCGACTAGCGGGATTCACAGATACGCAGTATTTT

V: TRBV6-1
size: .
J: TRBJ1-3
D: .
CDR3: CASSARVNIANGNTIYF
DNA: TGTGCCAGCAGTGCGAGGGTGAACATTGCGAATGGAAACACCATATATTTT

V: TRBV2
size: .
J: TRBJ2-4
D: .
CDR3: CASSEYRVEGFLAKNIQYF
DNA: TGTGCCAGCAGCGAATACAGGGTTGAGGGGTTCTTGGCCAAAAACATTCAGTACTTC

V: TRBV7-8
size: .
J: TRBJ2-7
D: .
CDR3: CASSSAREQYF
DNA: TGTGCCAGCAGCTCGGCCCGAGAGCAGTACTTC

V: TRBV4-1
size: .
J: TRBJ1-2
D: TRBD1
CDR3: CASSPTWTGSPGGYTF
DNA: TGCGCCAGCAGCCCGACTTGGACAGGGTCACCCGGTGGCTACACCTTC

V: TRBV15
size: .
J: TRBJ1-2
D: .
CDR3: CATSTADSLSNYGYTF
DNA: TGTGCCACCAGCACAGCGGACAGTCTCTCGAACTATGGCTACACCTTC

V: TRBV29-1
size: .
J: TRBJ2-6
D: .
CDR3: CSVYDTPDSGANVLTF
DNA: TGCAGCGTTTATGACACCCCCGACTCTGGGGCCAACGTCCTGACTTTC

V: TRBV13
size: .
J: TRBJ1-1
D: .
CDR3: CASSFRGVEEAFF
DNA: TGTGCCAGCAGCTTTCGGGGTGTGGAAGAAGCTTTCTTT

V: TRBV5-1
size: .
J: TRBJ2-7
D: TRBD2
CDR3: CATRLAGDNEQYF
DNA: TGCGCCACCCGCCTAGCGGGAGATAACGAGCAGTACTTC

V: TRBV6-5
size: .
J: TRBJ1-5
D: .
CDR3: CASSYSSGYSNQPQHF
DNA: TGTGCCAGCAGTTACTCAAGCGGTTATAGCAATCAGCCCCAGCATTTT

V: TRBV13
size: .
J: TRBJ2-7
D: TRBD2
CDR3: CASSSRLAGVYSYEQYF
DNA: TGTGCCAGCAGCTCCCGACTAGCGGGAGTCTACTCCTACGAGCAGTACTTC

V: TRBV19
size: .
J: TRBJ2-7
D: .
CDR3: CASSARGLSYEQYF
DNA: TGTGCCAGTAGTGCTCGGGGACTCTCCTACGAGCAGTACTTC

V: TRBV5-6
size: .
J: TRBJ1-5
D: .
CDR3: CASSFGVSNQPQHF
DNA: TGTGCCAGCAGCTTCGGCGTAAGCAATCAGCCCCAGCATTTT

V: TRBV19
size: .
J: TRBJ1-5
D: .
CDR3: CASSIGTGQPQHF
DNA: TGTGCCAGTAGTATAGGTACTGGGCAGCCCCAGCATTTT

V: TRBV7-9
size: .
J: TRBJ2-7
D: .
CDR3: CASSLRDEQYF
DNA: TGTGCCAGCAGCCTCAGGGACGAGCAGTACTTC

V: TRBV7-6
size: .
J: TRBJ2-7
D: TRBD2
CDR3: CASSSGSVGYEQYF
DNA: TGTGCCAGCAGCAGCGGGAGTGTCGGCTACGAGCAGTACTTC

V: TRBV7-9
size: .
J: TRBJ1-2
D: TRBD1
CDR3: CASSSQFGQGAWYGYTF
DNA: TGTGCCAGCAGCAGTCAATTCGGCCAGGGGGCCTGGTATGGCTACACCTTC

V: TRBV25-1
size: once
J: TRBJ2-7
D: .
CDR3: CASSASYEQYF
DNA: TGTGCCAGCAGTGCTTCCTACGAGCAGTACTTC

V: TRBV4-3
size: .
J: TRBJ1-5
D: .
CDR3: CASRKDIRPSNQPQHF
DNA: TGCGCCAGCAGGAAGGACATTCGACCTAGCAATCAGCCCCAGCATTTT